This T cell receptor beta chain was recorded in a study of T-cell memory formation after mild COVID-19. Findings and limits, study-wide: Cross-reactive memory appears to have joined, as suggested by some responding clones showing up in pre-infection memory. Contracting clones from day 15 to 85 had balanced CD4/CD8; later expanders favoured CD4+.

One entry per CDR3 protein results from TCRdb running MiXCR on the 5' RACE reads. The sample shows around 510,000 distinct CDR3 sequences, about 20% of them seen only once. Points on this clonotype: As yet, its antigen is unknown.

This CDR3 region has 12 residues. Germline-derived CDR1 and CDR2 are SQVTM and ANQGSEA. V shed 3 bases and J shed 4 bases, with 10 bases lying between them. The clonotype originates from an adult woman who had mild COVID-19 (a few samples of this study predate the infection). Cell type and time point are not known. This chain joins TRBV29-1 and TRBJ2-7; weak D call: TRBD2 (6 bases). Input material: PBMCs or a T cell subset sorted from them (not recorded which). Here the CDR3 reads CSVERSGYEQYF. The CDR3 DNA sequence: TGCAGCGTTGAGCGAAGCGGGTACGAGCAGTACTTC.